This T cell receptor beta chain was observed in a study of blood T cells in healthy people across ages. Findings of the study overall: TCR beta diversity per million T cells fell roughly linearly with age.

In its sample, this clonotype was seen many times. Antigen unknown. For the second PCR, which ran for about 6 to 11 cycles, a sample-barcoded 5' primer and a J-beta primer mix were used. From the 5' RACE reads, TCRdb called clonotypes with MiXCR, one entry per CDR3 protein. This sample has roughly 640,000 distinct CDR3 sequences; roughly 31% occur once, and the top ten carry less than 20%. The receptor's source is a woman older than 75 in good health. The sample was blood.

The CDR3 loop reads CATSATGQSNTEAFF. The CDR3 DNA sequence: TGTGCCACCAGCGCAACTGGACAGTCGAACACTGAAGCTTTCTTT. The rearrangement joins TRBV15 to TRBJ1-1, with D tentatively TRBD1 (6 bases). V lost 5 bases and J 1 base, leaving 14 bases between the germline ends. The CDR3 runs 15 residues. CDR1 LNHNV and CDR2 YYDKDF come from the germline V gene (reference sequence).